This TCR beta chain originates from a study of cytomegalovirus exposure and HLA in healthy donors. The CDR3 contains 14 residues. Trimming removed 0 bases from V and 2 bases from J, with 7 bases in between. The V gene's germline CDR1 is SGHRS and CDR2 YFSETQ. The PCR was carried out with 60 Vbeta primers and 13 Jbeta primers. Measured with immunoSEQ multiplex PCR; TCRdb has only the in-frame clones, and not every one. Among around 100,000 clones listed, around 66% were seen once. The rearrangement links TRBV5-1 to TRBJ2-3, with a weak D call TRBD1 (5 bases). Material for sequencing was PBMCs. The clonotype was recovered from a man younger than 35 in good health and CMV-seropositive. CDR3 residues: CASSLEGDTDTQYF. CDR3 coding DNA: TGCGCCAGCAGCTTGGAAGGGGACACAGATACGCAGTATTTT.